This T cell receptor (beta chain) was sequenced in a study of regulatory T cells in long-lasting Graves disease. This CDR3 region has 14 residues. Germline V gene lookup returns CDR1 DFQATT and CDR2 SNEGSKA (reference sequence). V lost 5 bases and J 0 bases, leaving 11 bases between the germline ends. The table lists this clonotype with a few counts. Time point indicated: newly diagnosed GD, antithyroid drugs for less than 3 months. RNA from PBMCs was the source of the TCR library. American Thyroid Association guidelines served as the basis for diagnosing Graves' disease. Combining iRepertoire HTBI primers with Arm-PCR of CDR3 regions, the authors built TCR beta libraries. TCRdb ran MiXCR on the multiplex PCR reads and lists one entry per CDR3 protein. The table has over 450,000 distinct CDR3 sequences, more than 10% seen once. The sample was also linked to a second study, of T cells in Graves' hyperthyroidism and ophthalmopathy. From that second work: Those with hyperthyroidism were 18 to 65 years old, newly diagnosed, and ill for under 2 months. For ophthalmopathy, model prediction preceded onset by a median roughly 6.5 months.

The clonotype originates from a woman aged 25-40 years with Graves disease. The sequencing here drew on peripheral blood mononuclear cells (PBMCs), taken at new diagnosis, from a patient treated with antithyroid drugs. V usage is TRBV20-1 and J usage is TRBJ2-4; D is undetermined. The CDR3 region has the DNA TGCAGTGCTTCGGACGGGCGAGCCAAAAACATTCAGTACTTC. Its protein is CSASDGRAKNIQYF.